The sequence of this TCR beta chain was determined in a study of T cells after yellow fever vaccination. Study-level information: In the case of low-cell-number fractions, SMART-Seq v4 Ultra Low Input was used for preparation.

TCRdb itself ran the 5' RACE reads through MiXCR, one entry per CDR3 protein. Among more than 110,000 distinct CDR3 sequences listed, approximately 6.6% were seen once. Findings and limits, study-wide: Clones from primary vaccination mostly reappeared after the booster (96% CD4, approximately 86% CD8).

This clonotype appeared many times. What it binds is unknown. J was trimmed by 2 bases and V by 7 bases; bases with no gene match: 15. CDR3 length: 17 amino acids. CDR1 is SGHRS, CDR2 YFSETQ, per germline. The receptor was isolated from a man younger than 45 who received the YFV17D yellow fever vaccine. Here the sequenced sample was CD4+ T cells sorted from PBMCs, taken 10 days after the yellow fever booster vaccination. The chain recombines TRBV5-1 with TRBJ1-2, with TRBD1 matching over 9 bases. As DNA, the CDR3 is TGCGCCAGCCGGCCCGGGACAGGGATGGGACTCAACTATGGCTACACCTTC. It is translated as CASRPGTGMGLNYGYTF.